One and the same sample provided the 5 T cell receptor beta chains below, sequenced in a study of blood T cell repertoires in COVID-19. Profiling relied on immunoSEQ multiplex PCR, and the TCRdb table lists in-frame clones only, not all of them. The sample yields about 89,000 clones, over 65% seen once. Input material: peripheral blood. These TCRs come from a human donor in a cohort sampled during active COVID-19.

This clone is deemed large. The V call is TRBV27, the J call TRBJ2-7; D possibly corresponds to TRBD1 (6 bases). The CDR3 is 16 amino acids. Germline V gene sequence: CDR1 MNHEY, CDR2 SMNVEV (reference sequence). Trimming took off 3 bases at V and 1 base at J, with 16 bases between the two ends. The CDR3 DNA is TGTGCCAGCAGTTTGGTTGTAGGGGGAATGTCCTACGAGCAGTACTTC. It specifies CASSLVVGGMSYEQYF.

V and J are TRBV3-1 (or the pseudogene TRBV3-2) and TRBJ2-7, with D tentatively TRBD1 (6 bases). The V and J ends lost 2 bases and 6 bases respectively, with 11 bases between them. Germline V gives CDR1 LGHDT, CDR2 YNNKEL (reference sequence). The CDR3 totals 13 residues. The CDR3 region is CASSQRGQGEQYF. CDR3 coding DNA: TGTGCCAGCAGCCAACGGGGACAAGGCGAGCAGTACTTC.

This chain connects TRBV7-8 to TRBJ2-1; 8 bases map to TRBD2. Germline-derived CDR1 and CDR2 are SGHVS and FQNEAQ. Losses at the gene ends were 8 bases for V and 3 bases for J; bases not matched to a gene: 9. CDR3 length: 15 amino acids. The DNA for the CDR3 is TGTGCCAGCTCAAAAAGCGGGGGAAACTACAATGAGCAGTTCTTC. Its protein is CASSKSGGNYNEQFF.

This clone was seen just once. The chain combines TRBV7-2 with TRBJ2-3, with a weak D call TRBD2 (5 bases). This CDR3 spans 17 amino acids. Germline assignment: CDR1 SGHTA and CDR2 FQGNSA. The V end was cut by 1 base, the J end by 5 bases, with 19 bases between. The CDR3 is CASSLVTGVPGEDTQYF. The CDR3 DNA reads as TGTGCCAGCAGCTTAGTAACCGGGGTCCCCGGGGAAGATACGCAGTATTTT.

This clone has just one count. The chain employs TRBV29-1 and TRBJ2-1; possible D gene TRBD2, 5 bases. Trimming left V 5 bases short and J 10 bases short, with 18 bases between. The CDR3 length is 13 residues. From germline, CDR1 is SQVTM and CDR2 ANQGSEA. As DNA, the CDR3 is TGCAGCGTTAGCGGATCCTACAATGGAGAGCAGTTCTTC. Translation gives CSVSGSYNGEQFF.